The clone carrying this TCR beta chain was counted a few times. Its matching antigen is unknown. The data were obtained in a study of response to subunit inactivated influenza vaccine. Study outcomes and limitations: The authors suggested that every seasonal influenza vaccination recruits few new T cells.

V gave up 5 bases and J gave up 4 bases, with 5 bases separating them. CDR1 is DFQATT and CDR2 is SNEGSKA in the germline V gene (reference sequence). This CDR3 contains 10 residues. TCRdb ran MiXCR on the RT-PCR reads and lists one entry per CDR3 protein. This sample has a few hundred thousand distinct CDR3 sequences, with 21% found just once. V and J are TRBV20-1 and TRBJ2-5, with D hard to call. Specimen: PBMCs from blood, collected about 20 months after vaccination. The sequence was collected from a man between 50 and 69 years old who received an inactivated influenza vaccine. The CDR3 DNA reads TGCAGTGCTCCTCGAGAGACCCAGTACTTC. Translating gives CSAPRETQYF.